These 4 T cell receptor beta chains were all obtained from the same sample, sequenced in a study of CD8 T cells in ankylosing spondylitis. TCRdb redid the calling of the 5' RACE reads with MiXCR, one entry per CDR3 protein. Of over 25,000 distinct CDR3 sequences listed, over 12% were seen once; the top ten hold 30% to 40%. Sequencing was carried out using blood. Receptors originate from a male donor with ankylosing spondylitis or in good health (not recorded which).

This clonotype was recorded a few times. The J gene is TRBJ2-7, the V gene TRBV7-6; weak D call: TRBD1 (5 bases). CDR3 size: 15 residues. CDR1 is SGHVS, CDR2 FNYEAQ, per germline. Between the trimmed V and J ends, which lost 1 base and 2 bases, there was a span of 12 bases. CDR3 coding DNA: TGTGCCAGCAGCTTAGGGGGCGAAAGCCCCTACGAGCAGTACTTC. Encoded protein: CASSLGGESPYEQYF.

V gene TRBV7-2 combines with J gene TRBJ2-1; D may match TRBD1 or TRBD2 (5 bases each). Germline CDR1 reads SGHTA; CDR2 reads FQGNSA. The CDR3 length is 14 residues. The V and J ends lost 5 bases and 10 bases respectively, with 18 bases between them. The CDR3 DNA follows: TGTGCCAGCAGCACGGGACCAAACGTAGGGGAGCAGTTCTTC. Translation: CASSTGPNVGEQFF. The full variable domain, with the rest looked up from reference TRBV7-2 and TRBJ2-1, is GAGVSQSPSNKVTEKGKDVELRCDPISGHTALYWYRQSLGQGLEFLIYFQGNSAPDKSGLPSDRFSAERTGGSVSTLTIQRTQQEDSAVYLCASSTGPNVGEQFFGPGTRLTVL.

This clonotype was picked up a small number of times. The chain has TRBV20-1 and TRBJ1-4; D not certain. The germline V gene has CDR1 DFQATT and CDR2 SNEGSKA (reference sequence). CDR3 length: 11 amino acids. Trimming removed 1 base from V and 6 bases from J, with 3 bases in between. Here the CDR3 DNA reads TGCAGTGCTAGAGGTCATGAAAAACTGTTTTTT. Translated, it gives CSARGHEKLFF.

This clonotype has only a few counts. CDR3 bases: TGTGCCAGCAGCCAAGCATGGGGCGGAGGGGAGCTGTTTTTT. Translation gives CASSQAWGGGELFF. The gene calls are TRBV14 and TRBJ2-2; possibly TRBD1 for D (5 bases). This CDR3 spans 14 amino acids. Germline CDR1 is SGHDN and CDR2 is FVKESK. With 1 base removed from V and 8 bases from J, the gap between germline ends came to 11 bases.